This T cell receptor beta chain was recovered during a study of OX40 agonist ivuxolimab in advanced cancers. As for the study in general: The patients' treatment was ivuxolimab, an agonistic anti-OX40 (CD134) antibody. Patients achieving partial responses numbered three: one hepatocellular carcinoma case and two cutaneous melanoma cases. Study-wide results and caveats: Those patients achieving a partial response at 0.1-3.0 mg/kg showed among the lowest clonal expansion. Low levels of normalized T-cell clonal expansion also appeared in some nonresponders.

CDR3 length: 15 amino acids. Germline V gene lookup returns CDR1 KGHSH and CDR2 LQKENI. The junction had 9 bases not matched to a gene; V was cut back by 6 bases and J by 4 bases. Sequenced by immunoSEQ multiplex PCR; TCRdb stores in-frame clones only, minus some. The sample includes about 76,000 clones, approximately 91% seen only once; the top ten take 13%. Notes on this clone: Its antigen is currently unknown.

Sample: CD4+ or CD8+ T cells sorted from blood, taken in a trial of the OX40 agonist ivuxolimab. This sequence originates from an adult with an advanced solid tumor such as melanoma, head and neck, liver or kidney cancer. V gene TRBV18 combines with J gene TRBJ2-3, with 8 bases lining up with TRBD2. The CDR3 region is CASSFPAGGADTQYF. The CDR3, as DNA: TGTGCCAGCTCTTTCCCGGCGGGGGGAGCAGATACGCAGTATTTT.